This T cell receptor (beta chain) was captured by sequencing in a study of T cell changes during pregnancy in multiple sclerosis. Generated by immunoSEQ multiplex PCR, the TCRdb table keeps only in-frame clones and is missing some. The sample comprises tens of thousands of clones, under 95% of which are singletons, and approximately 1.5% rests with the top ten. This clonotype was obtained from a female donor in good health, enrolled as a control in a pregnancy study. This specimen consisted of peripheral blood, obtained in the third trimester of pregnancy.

The CDR3 nucleotides read TGTGCCAGCAGTGACGGGGGGGTGAATGAGCAGTTCTTC. Translated, it gives CASSDGGVNEQFF. The J gene is TRBJ2-1, the V gene TRBV25-1; 8 nucleotides agree with TRBD2. V was clipped by 3 bases and J by 7 bases; unmatched bases: 2. Germline V gives CDR1 MGHDK, CDR2 SYGVNS. The CDR3 extends over 13 amino acids. Together with reference TRBV25-1 and TRBJ2-1, the CDR3 gives the full variable domain: EADIYQTPRYLVIGTGKKITLECSQTMGHDKMYWYQQDPGMELHLIHYSYGVNSTEKGDLSSESTVSRIRTEHFPLTLESARPSHTSQYLCASSDGGVNEQFFGPGTRLTVL.